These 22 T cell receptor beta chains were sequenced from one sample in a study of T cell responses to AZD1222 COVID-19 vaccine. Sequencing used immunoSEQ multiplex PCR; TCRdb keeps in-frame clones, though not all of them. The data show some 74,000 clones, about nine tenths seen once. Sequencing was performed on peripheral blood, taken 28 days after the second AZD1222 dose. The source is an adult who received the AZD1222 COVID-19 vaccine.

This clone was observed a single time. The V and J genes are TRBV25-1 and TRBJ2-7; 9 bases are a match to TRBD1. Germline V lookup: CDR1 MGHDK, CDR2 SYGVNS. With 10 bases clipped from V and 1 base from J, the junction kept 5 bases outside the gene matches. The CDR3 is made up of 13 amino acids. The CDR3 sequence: CATLQGASYEQYF. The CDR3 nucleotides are TGTGCCACCCTACAGGGGGCATCCTACGAGCAGTACTTC.

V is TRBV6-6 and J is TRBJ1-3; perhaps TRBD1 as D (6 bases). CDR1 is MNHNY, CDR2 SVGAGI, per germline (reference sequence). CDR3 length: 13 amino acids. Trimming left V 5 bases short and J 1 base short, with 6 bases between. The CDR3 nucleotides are TGTGCCAGCAGTCAGGGGTCTGGAAACACCATATATTTT. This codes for CASSQGSGNTIYF.

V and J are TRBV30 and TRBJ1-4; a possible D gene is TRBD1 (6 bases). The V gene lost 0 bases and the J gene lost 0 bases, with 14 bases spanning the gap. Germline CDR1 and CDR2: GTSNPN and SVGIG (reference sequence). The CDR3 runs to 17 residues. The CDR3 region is CAWSVQRGSATNEKLFF. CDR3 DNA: TGTGCCTGGAGTGTACAGAGGGGGTCCGCAACTAATGAAAAACTGTTTTTT.

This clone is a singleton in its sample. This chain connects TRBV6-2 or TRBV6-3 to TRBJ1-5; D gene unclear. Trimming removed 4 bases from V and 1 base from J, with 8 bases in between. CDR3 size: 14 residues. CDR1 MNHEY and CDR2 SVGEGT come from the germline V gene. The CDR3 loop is CASSLRVSNQPQHF. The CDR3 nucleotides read TGTGCCAGCAGTTTAAGGGTCAGCAATCAGCCCCAGCATTTT.

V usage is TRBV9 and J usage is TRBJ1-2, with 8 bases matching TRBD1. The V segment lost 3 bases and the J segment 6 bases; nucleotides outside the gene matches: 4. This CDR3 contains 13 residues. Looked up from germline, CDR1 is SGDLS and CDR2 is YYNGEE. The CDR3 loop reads CASSAGQGDGYTF. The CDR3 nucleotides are TGTGCCAGCAGCGCCGGACAGGGCGATGGCTACACCTTC.

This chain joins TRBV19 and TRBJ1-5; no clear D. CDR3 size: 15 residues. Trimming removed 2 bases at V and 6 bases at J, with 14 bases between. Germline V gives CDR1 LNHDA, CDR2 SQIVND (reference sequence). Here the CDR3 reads CASSITSSGGQPQHF. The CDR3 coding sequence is TGTGCCAGTAGTATAACATCCAGTGGCGGTCAGCCCCAGCATTTT.

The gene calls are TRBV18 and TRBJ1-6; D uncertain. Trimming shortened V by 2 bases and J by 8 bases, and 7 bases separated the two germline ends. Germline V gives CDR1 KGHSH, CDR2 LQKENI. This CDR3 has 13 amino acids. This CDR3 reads CASSPYADSPLHF. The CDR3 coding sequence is TGTGCCAGCTCACCATACGCTGATTCACCCCTCCACTTT.

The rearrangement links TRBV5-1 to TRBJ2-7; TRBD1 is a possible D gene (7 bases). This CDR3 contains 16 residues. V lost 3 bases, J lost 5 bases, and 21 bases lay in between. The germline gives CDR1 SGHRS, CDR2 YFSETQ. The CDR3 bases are TGCGCCAGCAGCTCCTTCACAGGGGAGGTTGGAGACGAGCAGTACTTC. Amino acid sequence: CASSSFTGEVGDEQYF.

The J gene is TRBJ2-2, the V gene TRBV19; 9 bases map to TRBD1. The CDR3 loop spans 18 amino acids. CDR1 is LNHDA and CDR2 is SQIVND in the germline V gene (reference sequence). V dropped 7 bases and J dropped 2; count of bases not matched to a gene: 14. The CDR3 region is CASTKQGAPSLNTGELFF. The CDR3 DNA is TGTGCCAGTACTAAACAGGGGGCCCCTAGCCTAAACACCGGGGAGCTGTTTTTT.

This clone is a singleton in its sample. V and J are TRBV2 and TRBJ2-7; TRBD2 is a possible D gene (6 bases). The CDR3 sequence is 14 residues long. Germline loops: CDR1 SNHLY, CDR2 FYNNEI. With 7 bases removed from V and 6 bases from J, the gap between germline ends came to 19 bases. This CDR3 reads CASIPMGGQVEQYF. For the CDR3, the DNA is TGTGCCAGCATCCCTATGGGGGGTCAGGTCGAGCAGTACTTC.

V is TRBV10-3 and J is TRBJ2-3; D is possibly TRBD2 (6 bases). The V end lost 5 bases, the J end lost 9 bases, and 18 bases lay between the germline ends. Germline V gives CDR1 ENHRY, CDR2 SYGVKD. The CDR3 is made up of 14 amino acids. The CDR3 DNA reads TGTGCCATCAGTCCACCGGAGGGCCGGGGGACGCAGTATTTT. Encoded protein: CAISPPEGRGTQYF.

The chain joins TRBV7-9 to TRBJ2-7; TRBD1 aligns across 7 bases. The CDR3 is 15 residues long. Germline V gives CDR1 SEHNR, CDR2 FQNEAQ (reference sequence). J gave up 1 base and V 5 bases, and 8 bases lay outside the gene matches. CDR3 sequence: CASSQTGDGSYEQYF. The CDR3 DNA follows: TGTGCCAGCAGCCAAACAGGGGACGGGTCCTACGAGCAGTACTTC.

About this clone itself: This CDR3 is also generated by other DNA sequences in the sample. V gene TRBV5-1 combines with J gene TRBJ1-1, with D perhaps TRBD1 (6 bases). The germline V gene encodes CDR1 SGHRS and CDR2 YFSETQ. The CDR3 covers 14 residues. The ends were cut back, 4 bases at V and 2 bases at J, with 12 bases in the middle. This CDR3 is CASSPTGLNTEAFF. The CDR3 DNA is TGCGCCAGCAGCCCGACAGGTCTCAACACTGAAGCTTTCTTT.

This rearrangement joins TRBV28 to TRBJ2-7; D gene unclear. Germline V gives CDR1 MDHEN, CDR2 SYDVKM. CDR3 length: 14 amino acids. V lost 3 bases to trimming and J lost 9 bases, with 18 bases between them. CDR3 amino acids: CASSFLNTDTGQYF. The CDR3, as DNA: TGTGCCAGCAGTTTTCTGAATACGGATACGGGGCAGTACTTC.

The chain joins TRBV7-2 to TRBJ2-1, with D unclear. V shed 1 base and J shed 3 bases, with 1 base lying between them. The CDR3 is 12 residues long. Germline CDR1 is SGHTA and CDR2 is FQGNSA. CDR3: CASSLGYNEQFF. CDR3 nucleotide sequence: TGTGCCAGCAGCTTAGGCTACAATGAGCAGTTCTTC.

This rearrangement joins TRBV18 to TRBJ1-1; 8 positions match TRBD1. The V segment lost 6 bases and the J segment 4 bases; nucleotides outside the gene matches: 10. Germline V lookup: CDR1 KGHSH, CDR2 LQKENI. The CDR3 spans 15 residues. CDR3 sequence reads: CASSQAGGASTEAFF. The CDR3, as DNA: TGTGCCAGCTCTCAAGCAGGGGGCGCAAGCACTGAAGCTTTCTTT.

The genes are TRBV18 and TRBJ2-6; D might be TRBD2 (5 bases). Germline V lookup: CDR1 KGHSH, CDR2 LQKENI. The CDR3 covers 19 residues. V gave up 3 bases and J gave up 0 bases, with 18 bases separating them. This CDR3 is CASSPRETASPSGANVLTF. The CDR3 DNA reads TGTGCCAGCTCACCCCGGGAAACTGCGTCCCCCTCTGGGGCCAACGTCCTGACTTTC.

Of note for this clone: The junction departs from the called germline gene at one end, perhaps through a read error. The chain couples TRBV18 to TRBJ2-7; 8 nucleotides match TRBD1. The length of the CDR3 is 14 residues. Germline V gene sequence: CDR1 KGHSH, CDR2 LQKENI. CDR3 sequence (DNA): TGTGCCAGCTCAACACCCGACAGGGGACACGAGCAGTACTTC. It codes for CASSTPDRGHEQYF.

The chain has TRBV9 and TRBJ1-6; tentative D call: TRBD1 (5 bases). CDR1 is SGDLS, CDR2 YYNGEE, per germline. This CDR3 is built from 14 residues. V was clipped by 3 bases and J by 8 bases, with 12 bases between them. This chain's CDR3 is CASSGRDWDSPLHF. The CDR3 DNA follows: TGTGCCAGCAGCGGTCGGGACTGGGATTCACCCCTCCACTTT.

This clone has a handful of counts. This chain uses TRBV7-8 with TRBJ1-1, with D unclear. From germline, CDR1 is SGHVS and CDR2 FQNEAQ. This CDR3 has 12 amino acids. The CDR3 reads CAASPMNTEAFF. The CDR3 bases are TGTGCAGCCTCACCTATGAACACTGAAGCTTTCTTT.

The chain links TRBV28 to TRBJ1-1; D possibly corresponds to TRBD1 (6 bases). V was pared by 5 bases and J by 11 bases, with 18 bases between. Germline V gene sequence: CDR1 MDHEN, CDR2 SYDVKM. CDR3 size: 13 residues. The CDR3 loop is CASSIIRDKLAFF. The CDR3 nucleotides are TGTGCCAGCAGTATTATCCGGGACAAACTCGCTTTCTTT.

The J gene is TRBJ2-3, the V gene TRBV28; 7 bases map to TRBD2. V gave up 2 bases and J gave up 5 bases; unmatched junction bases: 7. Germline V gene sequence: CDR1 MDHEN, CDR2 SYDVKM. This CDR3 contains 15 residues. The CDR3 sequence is CASSLPGTTGDTQYF. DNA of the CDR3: TGTGCCAGCAGTTTACCCGGGACTACGGGAGATACGCAGTATTTT.